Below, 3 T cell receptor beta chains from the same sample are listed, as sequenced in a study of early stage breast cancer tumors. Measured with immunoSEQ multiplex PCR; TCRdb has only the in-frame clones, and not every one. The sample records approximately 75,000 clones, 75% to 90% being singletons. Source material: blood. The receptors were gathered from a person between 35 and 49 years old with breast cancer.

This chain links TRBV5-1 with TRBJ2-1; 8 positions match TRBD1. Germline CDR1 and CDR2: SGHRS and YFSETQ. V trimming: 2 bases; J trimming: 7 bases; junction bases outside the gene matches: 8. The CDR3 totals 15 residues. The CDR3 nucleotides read TGCGCCAGCAGCTTAGCAGGGGGCCTTCCGAATGAGCAGTTCTTC. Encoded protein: CASSLAGGLPNEQFF.

CDR3 sequence reads: CASSKGTSGPTGELFF. The CDR3, as DNA: TGCGCCAGCAGCAAGGGGACTAGCGGACCCACCGGGGAGCTGTTTTTT. The V gene is TRBV5-1, the J gene TRBJ2-2, with 11 bases lining up with TRBD2. CDR1 is SGHRS, CDR2 YFSETQ, per germline. The length of the CDR3 is 16 residues. V lost 4 bases and J lost 4; bases outside the gene matches: 6.

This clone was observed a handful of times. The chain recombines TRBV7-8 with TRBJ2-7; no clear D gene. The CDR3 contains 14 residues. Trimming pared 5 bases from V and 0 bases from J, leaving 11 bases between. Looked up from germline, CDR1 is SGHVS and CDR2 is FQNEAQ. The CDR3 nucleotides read TGTGCCAGCAGCCTAAGTGACGGCTCCTACGAGCAGTACTTC. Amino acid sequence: CASSLSDGSYEQYF. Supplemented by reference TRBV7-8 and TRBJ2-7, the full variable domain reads GAGVSQSPRYKVAKRGQDVALRCDPISGHVSLFWYQQALGQGPEFLTYFQNEAQLDKSGLPSDRFFAERPEGSVSTLKIQRTQQEDSAVYLCASSLSDGSYEQYFGPGTRLTVT.